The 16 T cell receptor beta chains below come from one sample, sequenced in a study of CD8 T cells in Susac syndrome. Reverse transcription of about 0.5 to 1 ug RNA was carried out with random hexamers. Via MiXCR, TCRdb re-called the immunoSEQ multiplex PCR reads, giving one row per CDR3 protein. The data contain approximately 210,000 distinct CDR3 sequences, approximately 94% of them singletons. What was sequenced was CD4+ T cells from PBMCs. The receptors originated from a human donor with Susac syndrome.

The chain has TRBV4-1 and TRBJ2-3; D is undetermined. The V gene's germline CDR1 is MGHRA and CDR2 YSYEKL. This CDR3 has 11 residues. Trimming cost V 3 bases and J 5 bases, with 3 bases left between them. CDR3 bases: TGCGCCAGCAGCCAGTTAGATACGCAGTATTTT. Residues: CASSQLDTQYF.

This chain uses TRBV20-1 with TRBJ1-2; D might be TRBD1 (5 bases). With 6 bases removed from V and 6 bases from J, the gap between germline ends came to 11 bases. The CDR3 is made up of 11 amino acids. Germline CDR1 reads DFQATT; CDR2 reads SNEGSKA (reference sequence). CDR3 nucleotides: TGCAGTGCCCGCCTGGGGGATGGCTACACCTTC. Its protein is CSARLGDGYTF.

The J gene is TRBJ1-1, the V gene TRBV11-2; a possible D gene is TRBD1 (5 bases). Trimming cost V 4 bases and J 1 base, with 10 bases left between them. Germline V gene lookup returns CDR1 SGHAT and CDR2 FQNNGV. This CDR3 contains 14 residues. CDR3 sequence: CASSSGLQNTEAFF. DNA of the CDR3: TGTGCCAGCAGCTCGGGACTACAGAACACTGAAGCTTTCTTT.

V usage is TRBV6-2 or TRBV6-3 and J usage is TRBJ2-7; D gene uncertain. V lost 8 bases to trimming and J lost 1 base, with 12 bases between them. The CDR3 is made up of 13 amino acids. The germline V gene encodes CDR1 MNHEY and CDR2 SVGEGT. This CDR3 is CASHPPGSYEQYF. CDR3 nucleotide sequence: TGTGCCAGCCACCCCCCCGGTTCCTACGAGCAGTACTTC.

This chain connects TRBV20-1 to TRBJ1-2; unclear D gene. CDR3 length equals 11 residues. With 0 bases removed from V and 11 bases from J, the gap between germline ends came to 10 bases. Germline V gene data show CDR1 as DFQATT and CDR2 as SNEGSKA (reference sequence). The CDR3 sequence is CSARDGVGYTF. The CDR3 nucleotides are TGCAGTGCTAGAGATGGGGTGGGATACACCTTC.

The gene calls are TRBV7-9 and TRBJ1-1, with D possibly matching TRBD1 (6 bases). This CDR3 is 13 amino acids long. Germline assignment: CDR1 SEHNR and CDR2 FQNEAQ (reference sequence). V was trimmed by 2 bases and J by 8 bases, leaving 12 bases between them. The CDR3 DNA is TGTGCCAGCAGCTTATCGACAGGCCTAGAAGCTTTCTTT. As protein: CASSLSTGLEAFF.

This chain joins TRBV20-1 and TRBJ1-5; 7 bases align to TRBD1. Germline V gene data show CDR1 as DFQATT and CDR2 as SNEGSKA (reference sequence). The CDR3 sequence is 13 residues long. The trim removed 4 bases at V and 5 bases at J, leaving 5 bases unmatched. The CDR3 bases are TGCAGTGCTATGACAGGGTATGATCAGCCCCAGCATTTT. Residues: CSAMTGYDQPQHF.

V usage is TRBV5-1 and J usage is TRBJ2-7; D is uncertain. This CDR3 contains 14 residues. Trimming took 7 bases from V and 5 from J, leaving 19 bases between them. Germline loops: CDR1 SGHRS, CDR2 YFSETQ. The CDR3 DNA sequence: TGCGCCAGCTCCACCGGGTCCGTTTCCGACGAGCAGTACTTC. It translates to CASSTGSVSDEQYF.

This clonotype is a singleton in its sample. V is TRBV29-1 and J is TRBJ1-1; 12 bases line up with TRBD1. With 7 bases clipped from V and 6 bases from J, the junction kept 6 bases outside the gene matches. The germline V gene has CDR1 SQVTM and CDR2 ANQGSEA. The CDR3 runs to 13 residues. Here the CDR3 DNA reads TGCAGCGGGGCCGGGACAGGGGGCTCTGAAGCTTTCTTT. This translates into CSGAGTGGSEAFF.

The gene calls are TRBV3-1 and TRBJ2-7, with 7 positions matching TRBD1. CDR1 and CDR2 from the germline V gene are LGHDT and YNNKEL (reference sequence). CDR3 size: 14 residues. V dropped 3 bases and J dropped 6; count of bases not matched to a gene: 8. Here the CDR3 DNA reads TGTGCCAGCAGCCAGGGGACAGCGTGGGGCGAGCAGTACTTC. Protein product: CASSQGTAWGEQYF.

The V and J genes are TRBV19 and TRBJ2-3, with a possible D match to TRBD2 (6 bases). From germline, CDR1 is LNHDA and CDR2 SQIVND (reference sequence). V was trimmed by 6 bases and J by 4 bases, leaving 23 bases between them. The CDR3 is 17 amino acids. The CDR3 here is CASSYKEGTIAPDTQYF. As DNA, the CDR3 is TGTGCCAGTAGCTATAAGGAGGGGACGATCGCTCCAGATACGCAGTATTTT.

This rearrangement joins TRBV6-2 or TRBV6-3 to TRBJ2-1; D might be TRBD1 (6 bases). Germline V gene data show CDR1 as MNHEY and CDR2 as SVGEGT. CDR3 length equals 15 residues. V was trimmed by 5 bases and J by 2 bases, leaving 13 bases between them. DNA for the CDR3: TGTGCCAGCAGTCGAGGGGGATACGCCTACAATGAGCAGTTCTTC. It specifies CASSRGGYAYNEQFF.

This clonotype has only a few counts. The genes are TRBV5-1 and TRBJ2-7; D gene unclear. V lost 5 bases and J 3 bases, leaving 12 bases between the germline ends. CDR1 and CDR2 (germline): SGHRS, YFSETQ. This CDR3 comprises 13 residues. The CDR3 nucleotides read TGCGCCAGCAGTCGGACGGATAACTACGAGCAGTACTTC. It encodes CASSRTDNYEQYF.

CDR3 sequence reads: CAWSLVNTEAFF. CDR3 nucleotide sequence: TGTGCCTGGAGTCTCGTGAACACTGAAGCTTTCTTT. The chain combines TRBV30 with TRBJ1-1; D is unclear. Germline V gene sequence: CDR1 GTSNPN, CDR2 SVGIG (reference sequence). CDR3 length: 12 amino acids. The V end was cut by 2 bases, the J end by 0 bases, with 4 bases between.

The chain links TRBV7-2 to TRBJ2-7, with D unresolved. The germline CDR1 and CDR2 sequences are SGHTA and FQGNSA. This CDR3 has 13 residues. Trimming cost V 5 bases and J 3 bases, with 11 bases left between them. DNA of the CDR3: TGTGCCAGCAGCAAAGACTCGAACTACGAGCAGTACTTC. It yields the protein CASSKDSNYEQYF.

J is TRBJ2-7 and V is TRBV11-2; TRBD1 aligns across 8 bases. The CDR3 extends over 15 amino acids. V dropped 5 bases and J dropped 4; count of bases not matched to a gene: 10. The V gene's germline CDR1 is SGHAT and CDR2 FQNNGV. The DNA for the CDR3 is TGTGCCAGCAGCGCCCGAGGACAGGGACGTTACGAGCAGTACTTC. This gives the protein CASSARGQGRYEQYF.